This TCR beta chain stems from a study of graft-versus-host responses after intestinal transplantation. Background on the study: Transplantation in recipients was multivisceral, liver-intestinal, or isolated intestinal. Regarding the study as a whole: Circulating GvH clones peaking coincided with falling HvG clones soon after transplant. Those patients showing graft-donor T cell macrochimerism displayed high graft-versus-host to host-versus-graft clonal ratios in allografts. In recipient marrow, GvH clones were found, and some appeared first in ileum or blood.

The repertoire was sequenced with immunoSEQ multiplex PCR; TCRdb's copy has only in-frame clones and lacks some. The data hold 99,000 or so clones, with around 90% observed a single time. In germline, CDR1 is LNHDA, CDR2 SQIVND (reference sequence). CDR3 length: 14 amino acids. V shed 3 bases and J 4 bases; nucleotides not matched to a gene: 5. Note on this clone: Antigen: not known.

The TCR comes from a human donor who was the organ donor for an intestinal transplant. Sequenced here: unstimulated CD8+ T cells sorted from spleen or lymph node cells, sampled before transplant. The chain combines TRBV19 with TRBJ2-7, with 8 positions matching TRBD2. In DNA, the CDR3 is TGTGCCAGTAGTATTGCTCGGGGGGGATACGAGCAGTACTTC. Translating gives CASSIARGGYEQYF.